A selection of T cell receptor beta chains follows, all from one sample in a study of graft-versus-host responses after intestinal transplantation. The method was immunoSEQ multiplex PCR; TCRdb's version includes in-frame clones alone and lacks a portion of them. This sample has approximately 110,000 clones, with more than 90% found just once. These TCRs' antigens remain unknown. The material was unstimulated CD4+ T cells sorted from spleen or lymph node cells, obtained before transplant. These receptors came from a human donor who was the organ donor for an intestinal transplant. CDR3s include the opening cysteine and the closing phenylalanine or tryptophan. The D gene is left open where the match is weak. A clone size is listed for some rows: how often the clone was seen (once, few, many), or a class if it is expanded.

d_call: -; v_call: TRBV7-2; cdr3_length: 13; clone_size: once; j_call: TRBJ2-5; cdr3_nt: TGTGCCAGCAGCTACTACGGGGCGGAGACCCAGTACTTC; cdr3_aa: CASSYYGAETQYF
d_call: -; v_call: TRBV28; cdr3_length: 16; clone_size: -; j_call: TRBJ1-5; cdr3_nt: TGTGCCAGCAGTTTCTTACAGGGTGCCCTCGGACAGCCCCAGCATTTT; cdr3_aa: CASSFLQGALGQPQHF
d_call: -; v_call: TRBV12-5; cdr3_length: 14; clone_size: once; j_call: TRBJ2-1; cdr3_nt: TGTGCTAGTGGTTTGTGGGCTTCTGGGAATGAGCAGTTCTTC; cdr3_aa: CASGLWASGNEQFF
d_call: TRBD2; v_call: TRBV10-2; cdr3_length: 17; clone_size: -; j_call: TRBJ2-1; cdr3_nt: TGCGCCAGCAGTGAGTTGGCGGGAGGGAAGGACTACAATGAGCAGTTCTTC; cdr3_aa: CASSELAGGKDYNEQFF
d_call: -; v_call: TRBV2; cdr3_length: 15; clone_size: -; j_call: TRBJ2-5; cdr3_nt: TGTGCCAGCAGCCGGACCGGGGGCAGGGGAGAGACCCAGTACTTC; cdr3_aa: CASSRTGGRGETQYF
d_call: TRBD2; v_call: TRBV6-5; cdr3_length: 15; clone_size: -; j_call: TRBJ2-3; cdr3_nt: TGTGCCTCGTTAAGACACGGCGGGAGCGCAGATACGCAGTATTTT; cdr3_aa: CASLRHGGSADTQYF
d_call: -; v_call: TRBV28; cdr3_length: 14; clone_size: -; j_call: TRBJ1-4; cdr3_nt: TGTGCCAGCAGTTTAGTAGGGGGGGGTGAAAAACTGTTTTTT; cdr3_aa: CASSLVGGGEKLFF
d_call: -; v_call: TRBV5-1; cdr3_length: 17; clone_size: -; j_call: TRBJ2-3; cdr3_nt: TGCGCCAGCAAACAGGTTAACTCCCCTCAGGCCATAGATACGCAGTATTTT; cdr3_aa: CASKQVNSPQAIDTQYF
d_call: -; v_call: TRBV7-2; cdr3_length: 14; clone_size: -; j_call: TRBJ1-1; cdr3_nt: TGTGCCAGCAGCTTAGTAGTAGCGAACACTGAAGCTTTCTTT; cdr3_aa: CASSLVVANTEAFF
d_call: -; v_call: TRBV2; cdr3_length: 15; clone_size: once; j_call: TRBJ2-3; cdr3_nt: TGTGCCAGCAGTGATCCAGGGGCTCTCGGTGATACGCAGTATTTT; cdr3_aa: CASSDPGALGDTQYF
d_call: TRBD2; v_call: TRBV7-9; cdr3_length: 16; clone_size: -; j_call: TRBJ2-1; cdr3_nt: TGTGCCAGCAGCTCCCGGAGCGGGATGACCTACAATGAGCAGTTCTTC; cdr3_aa: CASSSRSGMTYNEQFF
d_call: TRBD2; v_call: TRBV11-2; cdr3_length: 16; clone_size: -; j_call: TRBJ2-7; cdr3_nt: TGTGCCAGCGGCTCAAGGTGGACTAGCGGGCCTTACGAGCAGTACTTC; cdr3_aa: CASGSRWTSGPYEQYF
d_call: -; v_call: TRBV25-1; cdr3_length: 13; clone_size: -; j_call: TRBJ2-1; cdr3_nt: TGTGCCAGCAGTGAGATGGGCTTCAGTGAGCAGTTCTTC; cdr3_aa: CASSEMGFSEQFF
d_call: -; v_call: TRBV25-1; cdr3_length: 16; clone_size: -; j_call: TRBJ2-3; cdr3_nt: TGTGCCAGCAGTGAACCCGGGGGGCTCAGCACAGATACGCAGTATTTT; cdr3_aa: CASSEPGGLSTDTQYF
d_call: TRBD1; v_call: TRBV7-2; cdr3_length: 14; clone_size: few; j_call: TRBJ2-7; cdr3_nt: TGTGCCAGCAGCTTACCAGGGGGCTCCTACGAGCAGTACTTC; cdr3_aa: CASSLPGGSYEQYF
d_call: -; v_call: TRBV29-1; cdr3_length: 14; clone_size: once; j_call: TRBJ1-1; cdr3_nt: TGCAGCGCTGCCGCGGGGAAGACGAACACTGAAGCTTTCTTT; cdr3_aa: CSAAAGKTNTEAFF
d_call: TRBD1; v_call: TRBV5-5; cdr3_length: 15; clone_size: -; j_call: TRBJ2-3; cdr3_nt: TGTGCCAGCAGCCAGGGGACAGGGCTCGCAGATACGCAGTATTTT; cdr3_aa: CASSQGTGLADTQYF
d_call: -; v_call: TRBV18; cdr3_length: 15; clone_size: once; j_call: TRBJ2-5; cdr3_nt: TGTGCCAGCTCACCACCGACTCCGGGGCGAGAGACCCAGTACTTC; cdr3_aa: CASSPPTPGRETQYF
d_call: -; v_call: TRBV6-1; cdr3_length: 14; clone_size: -; j_call: TRBJ1-5; cdr3_nt: TGTGCCAGCAGTGTGGAGCCAGGGAATCAGCCCCAGCATTTT; cdr3_aa: CASSVEPGNQPQHF
d_call: -; v_call: TRBV6-6; cdr3_length: 14; clone_size: -; j_call: TRBJ2-7; cdr3_nt: TGTGCCAGCAGTTACAAGAGCAGCTCCTACGAGCAGTACTTC; cdr3_aa: CASSYKSSSYEQYF
d_call: -; v_call: TRBV19; cdr3_length: 15; clone_size: once; j_call: TRBJ2-3; cdr3_nt: TGTGCCAGTAGTCTAAGAGCCCAGGGAGCAGATACGCAGTATTTT; cdr3_aa: CASSLRAQGADTQYF
d_call: -; v_call: TRBV19; cdr3_length: 14; clone_size: -; j_call: TRBJ1-2; cdr3_nt: TGTGCCAGTAGTGGGTTAACAGGGAAACGTGGCTACACCTTC; cdr3_aa: CASSGLTGKRGYTF
d_call: -; v_call: TRBV27; cdr3_length: 15; clone_size: -; j_call: TRBJ1-5; cdr3_nt: TGTGCCAGCAGTTTATTCTGGGGCGCGGATCAGCCCCAGCATTTT; cdr3_aa: CASSLFWGADQPQHF
d_call: TRBD1; v_call: TRBV7-3; cdr3_length: 15; clone_size: -; j_call: TRBJ2-7; cdr3_nt: TGTGCCAGCAGCTTCTGGACAGGGAACACCTACGAGCAGTACTTC; cdr3_aa: CASSFWTGNTYEQYF
d_call: -; v_call: TRBV6-1; cdr3_length: 11; clone_size: -; j_call: TRBJ1-1; cdr3_nt: TGTGCCAGCAGAGGGCTCACTGAAGCTTTCTTT; cdr3_aa: CASRGLTEAFF
d_call: -; v_call: TRBV5-4; cdr3_length: 12; clone_size: -; j_call: TRBJ2-1; cdr3_nt: TGTTCCACCCTCTCCACGGACAATGAGCAGTTCTTC; cdr3_aa: CSTLSTDNEQFF
d_call: TRBD1; v_call: TRBV11-2; cdr3_length: 15; clone_size: -; j_call: TRBJ1-3; cdr3_nt: TGTGCCAGCAGCCAAGGGGACAGGGATTATGACACCATATATTTT; cdr3_aa: CASSQGDRDYDTIYF
d_call: TRBD1; v_call: TRBV27; cdr3_length: 13; clone_size: -; j_call: TRBJ1-5; cdr3_nt: TGTGCCAGCAGTTTCAGGGGGCATCAGCCCCAGCATTTT; cdr3_aa: CASSFRGHQPQHF
d_call: -; v_call: TRBV30; cdr3_length: 11; clone_size: few; j_call: TRBJ1-2; cdr3_nt: TGTGCCTGGAGTGTCGGTTTAGGCTACACCTTC; cdr3_aa: CAWSVGLGYTF
d_call: -; v_call: TRBV5-6; cdr3_length: 12; clone_size: -; j_call: TRBJ2-7; cdr3_nt: TGTGCCAGCTCCCTTCCGGGCCACGAGCAGTACTTC; cdr3_aa: CASSLPGHEQYF
d_call: TRBD1; v_call: TRBV5-1; cdr3_length: 15; clone_size: -; j_call: TRBJ1-6; cdr3_nt: TGCGCCAGCAGCTTAGGACAGGGACGTAATTCACCCCTCCACTTT; cdr3_aa: CASSLGQGRNSPLHF
d_call: -; v_call: TRBV6-1; cdr3_length: 15; clone_size: -; j_call: TRBJ1-2; cdr3_nt: TGTGCCATCCGGGGTACAGGACTTATTTCGTATGGCTACACCTTC; cdr3_aa: CAIRGTGLISYGYTF
d_call: TRBD1; v_call: TRBV30; cdr3_length: 17; clone_size: -; j_call: TRBJ2-6; cdr3_nt: TGTGCCTGGAGTCCGGACAGGGGGCCTTCTGGGGCCAACGTCCTGACTTTC; cdr3_aa: CAWSPDRGPSGANVLTF
d_call: TRBD2; v_call: TRBV19; cdr3_length: 16; clone_size: -; j_call: TRBJ2-2; cdr3_nt: TGTGCCAGTAGTAGAACTAGCGGGAGATGGTCCGGGGAGCTGTTTTTT; cdr3_aa: CASSRTSGRWSGELFF
d_call: -; v_call: TRBV28; cdr3_length: 13; clone_size: -; j_call: TRBJ2-5; cdr3_nt: TGTGCCAGCAGTTTGATGTTTCCAGAGACCCAGTACTTC; cdr3_aa: CASSLMFPETQYF
d_call: -; v_call: TRBV5-1; cdr3_length: 15; clone_size: -; j_call: TRBJ1-1; cdr3_nt: TGCGCCAGCAGCTTGGCATGGTCAGGGAACACTGAAGCTTTCTTT; cdr3_aa: CASSLAWSGNTEAFF
d_call: -; v_call: TRBV4-3; cdr3_length: 15; clone_size: -; j_call: TRBJ2-7; cdr3_nt: TGCGCCAGCAGCCAAGAAAGCGGTAGCAGTTACGAGCAGTACTTC; cdr3_aa: CASSQESGSSYEQYF
d_call: TRBD2; v_call: TRBV6-1; cdr3_length: 15; clone_size: -; j_call: TRBJ2-3; cdr3_nt: TGTGCCAGCAGGGTAACTAGCGGAGCGACAGATACGCAGTATTTT; cdr3_aa: CASRVTSGATDTQYF
d_call: -; v_call: TRBV11-2; cdr3_length: 17; clone_size: -; j_call: TRBJ2-2; cdr3_nt: TGTGCCAGCAGCTTTCGTGGGTCCGGGATAAACACCGGGGAGCTGTTTTTT; cdr3_aa: CASSFRGSGINTGELFF
d_call: TRBD1; v_call: TRBV9; cdr3_length: 15; clone_size: -; j_call: TRBJ1-1; cdr3_nt: TGTGCCAGCAGCCCCCAACAGGGGGCCCTGACTGAAGCTTTCTTT; cdr3_aa: CASSPQQGALTEAFF
d_call: -; v_call: TRBV29-1; cdr3_length: 11; clone_size: -; j_call: TRBJ2-7; cdr3_nt: TGCAGCGTTGAAGATCTGAACGAGCAGTACTTC; cdr3_aa: CSVEDLNEQYF